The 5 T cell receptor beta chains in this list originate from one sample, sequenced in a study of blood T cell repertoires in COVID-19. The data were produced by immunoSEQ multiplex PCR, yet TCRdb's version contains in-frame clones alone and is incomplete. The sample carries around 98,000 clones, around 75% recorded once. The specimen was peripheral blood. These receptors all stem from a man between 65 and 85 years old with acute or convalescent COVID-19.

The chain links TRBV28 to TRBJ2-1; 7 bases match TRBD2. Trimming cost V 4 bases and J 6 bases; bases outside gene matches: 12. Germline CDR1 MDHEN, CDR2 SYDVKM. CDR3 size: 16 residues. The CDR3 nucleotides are TGTGCCAGCAGTTCCCCTGGGACTATTAGAAGCAATGAGCAGTTCTTC. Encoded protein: CASSSPGTIRSNEQFF.

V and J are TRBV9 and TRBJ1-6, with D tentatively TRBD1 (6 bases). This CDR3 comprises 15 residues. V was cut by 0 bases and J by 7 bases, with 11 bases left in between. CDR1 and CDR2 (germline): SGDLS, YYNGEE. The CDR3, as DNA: TGTGCCAGCAGCGTAGGGGGGCAGGGAAATTCACCCCTCCACTTT. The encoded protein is CASSVGGQGNSPLHF.

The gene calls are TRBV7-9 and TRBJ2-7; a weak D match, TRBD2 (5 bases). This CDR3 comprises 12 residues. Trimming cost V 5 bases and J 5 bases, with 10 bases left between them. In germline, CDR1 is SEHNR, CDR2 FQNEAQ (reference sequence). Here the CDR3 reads CASSPQEDEQYF. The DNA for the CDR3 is TGTGCCAGCAGCCCTCAGGAGGACGAGCAGTACTTC.

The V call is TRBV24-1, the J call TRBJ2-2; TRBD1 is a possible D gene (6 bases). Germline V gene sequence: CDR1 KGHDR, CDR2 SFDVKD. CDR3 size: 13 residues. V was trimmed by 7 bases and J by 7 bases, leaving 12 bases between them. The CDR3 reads CATRADSYGELFF. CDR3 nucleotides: TGTGCCACCAGGGCGGACAGCTACGGGGAGCTGTTTTTT.

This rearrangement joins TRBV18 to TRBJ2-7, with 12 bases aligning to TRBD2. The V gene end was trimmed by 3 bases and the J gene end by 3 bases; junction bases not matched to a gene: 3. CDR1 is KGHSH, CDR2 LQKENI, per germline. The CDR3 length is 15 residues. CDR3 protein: CASSPPSGRDYEQYF. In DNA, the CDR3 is TGTGCCAGCTCACCCCCTAGCGGGAGGGACTACGAGCAGTACTTC.